This T cell receptor (beta chain) comes out of a study of blood T cell repertoires in COVID-19. The overall study: COVID-19 samples, acute and convalescent, were from the United States, Italy and Spain. T cells, B-cell-depleted T cells, or PBMCs provided the cDNA or gDNA that served as material.

Original handling: Researchers report that nucleated cell counts were estimated from reference gene primer amplification. Profiling relied on immunoSEQ multiplex PCR, and the TCRdb table lists in-frame clones only, not all of them. V and J calls and clone size are copied from that table; D and trimming were computed from the DNA. Here the sample spans approximately 100,000 clones, 65% to 75% being singletons. Comment on this clone: This same CDR3 is encoded by further DNA sequences in the sample.

CDR1 and CDR2 from the germline V gene are MNHEY and SVGAGI. CDR3 length: 12 amino acids. With 4 bases clipped from V and 7 bases from J, the junction kept 2 bases outside the gene matches. This clonotype originated in a human donor with acute or convalescent COVID-19. The donor label of this sample is uncertain. The chain employs TRBV6-5 and TRBJ1-1; 8 bases map to TRBD1. The sequenced sample consisted of peripheral blood. CDR3 protein: CASSSGQGEAFF. For the CDR3, the DNA is TGTGCCAGCAGTTCAGGACAGGGTGAAGCTTTCTTT.